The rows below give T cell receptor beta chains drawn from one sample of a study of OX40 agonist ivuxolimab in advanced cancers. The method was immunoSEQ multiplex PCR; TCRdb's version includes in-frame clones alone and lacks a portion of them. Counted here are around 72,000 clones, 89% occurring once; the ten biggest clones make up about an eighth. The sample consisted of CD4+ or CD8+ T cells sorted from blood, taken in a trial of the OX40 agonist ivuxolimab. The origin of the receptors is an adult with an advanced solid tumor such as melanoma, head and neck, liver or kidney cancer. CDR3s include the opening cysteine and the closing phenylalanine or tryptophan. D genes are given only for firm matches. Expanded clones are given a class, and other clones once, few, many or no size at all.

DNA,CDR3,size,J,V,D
TGTGCCAGCGGCTTCTTCCAGCAGTACTTC,CASGFFQQYF,few,TRBJ2-7,TRBV27,.
TGTGCCAGCAGCTCTGGGACAGGGAAAACCCAGTACTTC,CASSSGTGKTQYF,.,TRBJ2-5,TRBV7-2,TRBD1
TGTGCCAGTAGTATATCACAGGCGAACACTGAAGCTTTCTTT,CASSISQANTEAFF,.,TRBJ1-1,TRBV19,.
TGTGCCACCTCGGACAGGGATCAGCCCCAGCATTTT,CATSDRDQPQHF,.,TRBJ1-5,TRBV10-3,TRBD1
TGTGCCAGCAGTTACTCGTCCCGGGACAGACGAGAGACCCAGTACTTC,CASSYSSRDRRETQYF,.,TRBJ2-5,TRBV6-6,TRBD1
TGTGCCAGCAGCGGTCTACGAAACAATGAGCAGTTCTTC,CASSGLRNNEQFF,.,TRBJ2-1,TRBV11-2,.
TGTGCCAGCAGCCGGTTGACAGGCGGATCACCCCTCCACTTT,CASSRLTGGSPLHF,.,TRBJ1-6,TRBV16,.
TGTGCCAGCAGCCCCCGACTAGCGGGAATGACAGATACGCAGTATTTT,CASSPRLAGMTDTQYF,.,TRBJ2-3,TRBV11-2,TRBD2
TGCGCCAGCAGCTTGTCCGGGACACCCAAGGGAGAGACCCAGTACTTC,CASSLSGTPKGETQYF,.,TRBJ2-5,TRBV5-1,.
TGTGCCAGTAGTATTCAGGGTTCTGACAATGAGCAGTTCTTC,CASSIQGSDNEQFF,once,TRBJ2-1,TRBV19,.
TGTGCCAGCAACGTATCAGGGAGATATGGCTACACCTTC,CASNVSGRYGYTF,few,TRBJ1-2,TRBV28,.
TGTGCCAGCAGCCGCGGACAGGGGAATTCCTACGAGCAGTACTTC,CASSRGQGNSYEQYF,medium-sized,TRBJ2-7,TRBV5-6,TRBD1
TGTGCCAGCAGCTTGGGAGGCCCCAATGAGCAGTTCTTC,CASSLGGPNEQFF,.,TRBJ2-1,TRBV5-6,.
TGTGCCAGCAGCGTAGCGTCACAGGGGGCAGGAGCTGAAGCTTTCTTT,CASSVASQGAGAEAFF,.,TRBJ1-1,TRBV9,TRBD1
TGCGCCAGCAGCTTACAGGGAAGGCACAATGAAAAACTGTTTTTT,CASSLQGRHNEKLFF,.,TRBJ1-4,TRBV5-1,.
TGTGCCAGCAGCTACCCTACAGAACCTCAGCAGTACTTC,CASSYPTEPQQYF,.,TRBJ2-7,TRBV6-5,.
TGTGCCAGCAGTTATCGGAGGCGAAATTCACCCCTCCACTTT,CASSYRRRNSPLHF,.,TRBJ1-6,TRBV28,.
TGTGCCAGCAGCTTGGGAGGGTTGCTGAACACTGAAGCTTTCTTT,CASSLGGLLNTEAFF,.,TRBJ1-1,TRBV11-2,.
TGTGCCAGCAGCTGGGGCAGTACCAATGAGCAGTTCTTC,CASSWGSTNEQFF,.,TRBJ2-1,TRBV7-9,.
TGTGCCAGCAGCAAACAGGGCCTAGGGAGGACAGGGGGAAACGAGCAGTACTTC,CASSKQGLGRTGGNEQYF,.,TRBJ2-7,TRBV21-1,.
TGTGCCAGCAGATCCATCGGGACAGGGGTTCGGGAGCAGTACTTC,CASRSIGTGVREQYF,.,TRBJ2-7,TRBV28,TRBD1
TGTGCCAGCAGCTCCTCGGGACCGGGACAGGGATGGTATGGAAACACCATATATTTT,CASSSSGPGQGWYGNTIYF,.,TRBJ1-3,TRBV7-4,TRBD1
TGTGCCAGCTCACCCCCGAGGGGACTAGCGGGACACGAGCAGTACTTC,CASSPPRGLAGHEQYF,.,TRBJ2-7,TRBV18,TRBD2
TGCGCCAGCAGCTTGGACGGGTTTCACGAGCAGTACTTC,CASSLDGFHEQYF,.,TRBJ2-7,TRBV5-1,.
TGTGCCAGCAGCAAAATGGGACAGGGGCAGTACTTC,CASSKMGQGQYF,.,TRBJ2-7,TRBV21-1,.
TGCGCCAGCAGCGGCGCGGGACAGGGGAATGAAAAACTGTTTTTT,CASSGAGQGNEKLFF,.,TRBJ1-4,TRBV5-1,TRBD1
TGTGCCAGCAGTGAATGGGGCGGACACACTGAAGCTTTCTTT,CASSEWGGHTEAFF,.,TRBJ1-1,TRBV25-1,.
TGTGCCAGCAGCCCCACATCCCGGGGCTTAGATACGCAGTATTTT,CASSPTSRGLDTQYF,.,TRBJ2-3,TRBV5-5,.